This TCR beta chain was sequenced for a study of vaccination and CD4 T cells after COVID-19. CDR3 size: 16 residues. Germline V lookup: CDR1 SGHTA, CDR2 FQGNSA. V was pared by 4 bases and J by 2 bases, with 5 bases of the junction left unmatched. This clonotype appeared many times. The antigen is undetermined. The treatment here: roughly nine-day PBMC culture with coronavirus spike peptide pools or control peptides (ViraFEST assay). The Oncomine TCR Beta short-read assay sequenced DNA from cultured CD4+ T cells. TCRdb recomputed calls from the PCR reads with MiXCR, one row per CDR3 protein. This table holds just under 4,500 distinct CDR3 sequences, over 20% found once.

J is TRBJ1-6 and V is TRBV7-2, with 7 bases identical to TRBD1. The receptor was isolated from a human donor who had recovered from COVID-19. Here the sequenced sample was CD4+ T cells from blood, cultured in vitro, taken after SARS-CoV-2 vaccination. CDR3 residues: CASSSTGTAYNSPLHF. The CDR3 DNA reads TGTGCCAGCAGCTCAACCGGGACAGCCTATAATTCACCCCTCCACTTT.